This paragraph covers one T cell receptor beta chain sequence. CDR1 is SGHDT and CDR2 is YYEEEE in the germline V gene. Trimming removed 0 bases from V and 4 bases from J, with 13 bases in between. The CDR3 contains 16 residues. The assay was immunoSEQ multiplex PCR, and TCRdb's table has in-frame clones only and misses some. The sample has about 100,000 clones, 70% to 90% seen once. This specimen belongs to a study of OX40 agonist ivuxolimab in advanced cancers. The receptor was derived from an adult with an advanced solid tumor such as melanoma, head and neck, liver or kidney cancer. Sample: CD4+ or CD8+ T cells sorted from blood, taken in a trial of the OX40 agonist ivuxolimab. The V call is TRBV5-6, the J call TRBJ2-2, with D possibly TRBD2 on 5 matching bases. The CDR3 loop is CASSLGYGLSTGELFF. Here the CDR3 DNA reads TGTGCCAGCAGCTTGGGGTACGGACTGAGCACCGGGGAGCTGTTTTTT.